These T cell receptor beta chains were read from a single sample in a study of regulatory T cells in long-lasting Graves disease. TCRdb fed the multiplex PCR reads into MiXCR, producing one record per CDR3 protein. The sample yields around 400,000 distinct CDR3 sequences, about 16% seen once. The sample here was peripheral blood mononuclear cells (PBMCs), taken at new diagnosis, from a patient treated with antithyroid drugs. The receptors stem from a female donor with Graves disease. Both conserved end residues are part of each CDR3. Rows may omit the clone size; those that give it use once, few, many or a size class.

clone_size j_call v_call cdr3_aa
many TRBJ2-1 TRBV7-9 CASSWTSGTSSYNEQFF
- TRBJ2-3 TRBV5-4 CASSSKGGSTDTQYF
many TRBJ1-3 TRBV7-6 CASNLGGAGNTIYF
- TRBJ1-4 TRBV5-1 CASSPGSGGGEKLFF
many TRBJ2-2 TRBV29-1 CSVFMANTGELFF
few TRBJ1-2 TRBV28 CASSPELNYGYTF
many TRBJ2-1 TRBV6-1 CASSGRLAGDNEQFF
many TRBJ2-7 TRBV20-1 CSAKYRRLADPSQSYEQYF
many TRBJ1-2 TRBV15 CATSPLGGAQDGYTF
many TRBJ1-1 TRBV6-2/TRBV6-3 CASSYSESRGTEAFF
- TRBJ2-3 TRBV20-1 CSAYSSGRTDTQYF
few TRBJ2-5 TRBV7-2 CASSQWDIRQETQYF